The entry that follows covers one T cell receptor (beta chain) sequence. Those enrolled in Seattle joined during active infection and were followed longitudinally afterward. The data derive from a study of blood T cell repertoires in COVID-19. Study details: T cells, B-cell-depleted T cells, or PBMCs supplied cDNA or gDNA.

Trimming pared 1 base from V and 0 bases from J, leaving 7 bases between. The CDR3 length is 15 residues. Looked up from germline, CDR1 is SEHNR and CDR2 is FQNEAQ (reference sequence). In the authors' workflow: Amplifying reference gene primers gave estimates of nucleated cell counts. Measured with immunoSEQ multiplex PCR; TCRdb has only the in-frame clones, and not every one. V and J calls and clone size are as listed in that table; D and trimming were resolved from the DNA. The sample lists some 350,000 clones, over 80% occurring once. The clonotype originates from a woman between 45 and 60 years old with COVID-19, enrolled during active disease. The rearrangement uses TRBV7-9 and TRBJ1-5, with TRBD1 as a possible D gene (5 bases). The sample was peripheral blood. The CDR3 here is CASSLVGLSNQPQHF. The CDR3 DNA is TGTGCCAGCAGCTTAGTGGGGCTTAGCAATCAGCCCCAGCATTTT. Full variable domain (outside the CDR3, taken from reference TRBV7-9 and TRBJ1-5): DTGVSQNPRHKITKRGQNVTFRCDPISEHNRLYWYRQTLGQGPEFLTYFQNEAQLEKSRLLSDRFSAERPKGSFSTLEIQRTEQGDSAMYLCASSLVGLSNQPQHFGDGTRLSIL.